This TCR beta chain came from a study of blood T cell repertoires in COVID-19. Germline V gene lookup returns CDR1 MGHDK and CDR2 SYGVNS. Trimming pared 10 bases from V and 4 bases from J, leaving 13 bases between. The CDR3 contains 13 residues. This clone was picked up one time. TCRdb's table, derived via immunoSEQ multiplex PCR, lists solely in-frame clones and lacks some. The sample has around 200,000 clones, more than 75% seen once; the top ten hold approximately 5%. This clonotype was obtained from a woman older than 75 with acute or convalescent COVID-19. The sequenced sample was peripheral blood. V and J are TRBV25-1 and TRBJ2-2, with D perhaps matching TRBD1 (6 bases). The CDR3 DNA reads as TGTGCCATCACGGACAGATTCACCGGGGAGCTGTTTTTT. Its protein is CAITDRFTGELFF.